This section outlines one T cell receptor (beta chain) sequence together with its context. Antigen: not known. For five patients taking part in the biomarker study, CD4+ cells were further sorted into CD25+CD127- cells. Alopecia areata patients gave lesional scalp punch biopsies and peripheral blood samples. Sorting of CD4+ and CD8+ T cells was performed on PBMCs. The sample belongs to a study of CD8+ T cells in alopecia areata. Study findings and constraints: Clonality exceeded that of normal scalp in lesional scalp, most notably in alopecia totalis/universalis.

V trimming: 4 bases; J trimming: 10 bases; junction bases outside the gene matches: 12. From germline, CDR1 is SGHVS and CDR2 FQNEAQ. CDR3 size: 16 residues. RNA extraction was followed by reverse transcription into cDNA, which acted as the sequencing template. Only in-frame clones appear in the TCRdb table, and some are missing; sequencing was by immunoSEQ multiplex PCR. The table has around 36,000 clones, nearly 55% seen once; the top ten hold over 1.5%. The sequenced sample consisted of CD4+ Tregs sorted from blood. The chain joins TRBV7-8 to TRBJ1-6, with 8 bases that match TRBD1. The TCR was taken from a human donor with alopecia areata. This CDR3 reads CASSSSLAGGGSPLHF. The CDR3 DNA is TGTGCCAGCAGCTCCTCCCTAGCAGGGGGCGGATCACCCCTCCACTTT.